Sequencing of this T cell receptor (beta chain) was carried out in a study of T cell responses to AZD1222 COVID-19 vaccine. In the study overall: Recipients boosted at about 4 weeks or about 12 weeks are pooled.

About this clone itself: Its antigen is unidentified.

Trimming took off 7 bases at V and 1 base at J, with 10 bases between the two ends. The CDR3 length is 13 residues. CDR1 and CDR2 from the germline V gene are LGHDT and YNNKEL (reference sequence). Points from the study as a whole: A reported finding is that nearly half of spike-specific TCRs target unmutated variant regions. Most donors were white British and more were female, and clonal diversity was possibly underestimated. Only a handful of AZD1222 recipients were seropositive at baseline.

This table comes from immunoSEQ multiplex PCR, and its TCRdb copy is limited to in-frame clones, with some not included. Seen here are 100,000 to 150,000 clones, 75% to 90% observed once, and the top ten hold 6.3%. The chain links TRBV3-1 (or the pseudogene TRBV3-2) to TRBJ1-1, with D uncertain. The material was peripheral blood, obtained on day 0 of AZD1222 vaccination. The receptor was derived from an adult in good health. The CDR3 is CASTRTSNTEAFF. CDR3 DNA sequence: TGTGCCAGCACCCGGACCTCGAACACTGAAGCTTTCTTT.